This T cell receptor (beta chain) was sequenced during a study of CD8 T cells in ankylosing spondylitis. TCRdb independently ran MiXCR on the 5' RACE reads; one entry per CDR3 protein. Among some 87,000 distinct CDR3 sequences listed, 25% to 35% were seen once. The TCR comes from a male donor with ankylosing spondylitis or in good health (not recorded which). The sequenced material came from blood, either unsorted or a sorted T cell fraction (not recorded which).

CDR3 sequence reads: CSARDLVLAGGDTQYF. The CDR3 DNA is TGCAGTGCTAGAGATCTCGTACTAGCGGGGGGGGATACGCAGTATTTT. The chain combines TRBV20-1 with TRBJ2-3; 13 bases are a match to TRBD2. Germline V CDR1 and CDR2: DFQATT, SNEGSKA (reference sequence). This CDR3 is 16 amino acids long. V was pared by 0 bases and J by 6 bases, with 6 bases of the junction left unmatched.